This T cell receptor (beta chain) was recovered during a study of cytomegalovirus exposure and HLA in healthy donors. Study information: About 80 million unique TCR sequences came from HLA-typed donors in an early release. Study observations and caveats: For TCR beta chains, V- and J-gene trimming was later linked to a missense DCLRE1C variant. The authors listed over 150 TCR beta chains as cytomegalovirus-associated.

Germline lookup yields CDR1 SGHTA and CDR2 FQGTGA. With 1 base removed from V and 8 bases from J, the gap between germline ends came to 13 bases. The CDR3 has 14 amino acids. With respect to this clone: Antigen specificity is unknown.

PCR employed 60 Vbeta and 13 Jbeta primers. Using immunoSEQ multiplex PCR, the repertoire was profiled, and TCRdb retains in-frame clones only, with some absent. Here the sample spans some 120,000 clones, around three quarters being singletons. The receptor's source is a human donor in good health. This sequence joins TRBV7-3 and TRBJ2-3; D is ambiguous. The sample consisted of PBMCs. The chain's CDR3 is CASSLSRLSGTQYF. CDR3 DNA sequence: TGTGCCAGCAGCTTAAGTCGCCTCTCGGGTACGCAGTATTTT.